The 19 T cell receptor beta chains given below trace back to one sample, sequenced in a study of regulatory T cells in long-lasting Graves disease (dated by TCRdb to the early 2020s). The library was produced with multiplex PCR. Instrument used: Illumina HiSeq 4000. iRepertoire HTBI primers and Arm-PCR amplification of CDR3 regions were used to construct TCR beta libraries. TCRdb reprocessed the public reads (quality trimming at Q25 with fastp, clone calling with MiXCR) and kept in-frame beta chains. A single entry per CDR3 protein holds the most common genes and DNA from its merged rows. The sample table holds roughly 360,000 distinct CDR3 sequences, of which 12% were seen once. 18% of the sample lies in the top ten. The time point label, as the study defines it: newly diagnosed GD, antithyroid drugs for less than 3 months. RNA was extracted from PBMCs in TRIzol for both TCR sequencing and RNA sequencing.

These data also featured in a second study, about T cells in Graves' hyperthyroidism and ophthalmopathy.

This specimen consisted of peripheral blood mononuclear cells (PBMCs), obtained at new diagnosis, from a patient treated with antithyroid drugs. These receptors came from a woman aged 18-29 years with Graves disease. Donor details come from another sample of the same person, matched by shared clones.

With respect to this clonotype: A much more abundant neighbour one base away suggests this may be a read error. J is TRBJ2-1 and V is TRBV13, with TRBD2 identical over 8 bases. Germline CDR1 is PRHDT and CDR2 is FYEKMQ (reference sequence). This CDR3 has 16 amino acids. CDR3 sequence (DNA): TGTGCCAGCAGCGAAAGCGGGAGCTTAACCTACAATGGGCAGTTCTTC. Amino acid sequence: CASSESGSLTYNGQFF.

This clonotype was recorded many times. The rearrangement joins TRBV29-1 to TRBJ2-7; D tentatively reads TRBD1 or TRBD2 (5 bases each). The CDR3 totals 14 residues. Looked up from germline, CDR1 is SQVTM and CDR2 is ANQGSEA. V was pared by 5 bases and J by 2 bases, with 16 bases between. CDR3 DNA: TGCAGCGTTATCGAGGGGAAAAGGCCCTACGAGCAGTACTTC. This sequence encodes CSVIEGKRPYEQYF.

At least ten counts were recorded for this clonotype. V usage is TRBV19 and J usage is TRBJ1-1, with unresolved D. Trimming removed 1 base at V and 5 bases at J, with 11 bases between. The CDR3 spans 14 residues. Germline CDR1 is LNHDA and CDR2 is SQIVND (reference sequence). The CDR3 DNA follows: TGTGCCAGTAGTATAGTCCCCAGTGGAACTGAAGCTTTCTTT. The encoded protein is CASSIVPSGTEAFF.

In its sample, this clonotype was seen many times. The chain combines TRBV4-1 with TRBJ1-5; possibly TRBD1 for D (6 bases). The germline V and J ends were trimmed by 3 bases and 5 bases, with 17 bases remaining between them. The length of the CDR3 is 16 residues. Looked up from germline, CDR1 is MGHRA and CDR2 is YSYEKL. The CDR3 sequence is CASSQGAGGSYQPQHF. CDR3 nucleotides: TGCGCCAGCAGCCAGGGCGCGGGGGGCAGTTATCAGCCCCAGCATTTT.

A few counts support this clonotype. The V call is TRBV20-1, the J call TRBJ2-1; TRBD2 might be the D (6 bases). From germline, CDR1 is DFQATT and CDR2 SNEGSKA (reference sequence). The CDR3 length is 15 residues. Trimming took off 0 bases at V and 4 bases at J, with 13 bases between the two ends. DNA of the CDR3: TGCAGTGCTAGAGATATGGGTGGGAGGTACAATGAGCAGTTCTTC. Its translation: CSARDMGGRYNEQFF.

Regarding this clonotype: A much bigger clone sits one base away, suggesting this may be a read error. The chain recombines TRBV7-9 with TRBJ2-7, with D possibly TRBD2 on 7 matching bases. The CDR3 contains 15 residues. Germline loops: CDR1 SEHNR, CDR2 FQNEAQ (reference sequence). With 5 bases removed from V and 5 bases from J, the gap between germline ends came to 19 bases. CDR3: CASSLSSRGGDEQYF. The CDR3 coding sequence is TGTGCCAGCAGCCTCTCCTCCAGGGGAGGGGACGAGCAGTACTTC.

The J gene is TRBJ2-2, the V gene TRBV5-5, with D unclear. The CDR3 is made up of 14 amino acids. V shed 4 bases and J shed 3 bases, with 10 bases lying between them. Germline CDR1 and CDR2: SGHKS and YYEKEE (reference sequence). CDR3: CASSQLWDTGELFF. The CDR3 coding sequence is TGTGCCAGCAGCCAATTATGGGACACCGGGGAGCTGTTTTTT.

CDR3 nucleotide sequence: TGTGCCTACGACACAGATACGCAGTATTTT. This sequence encodes CAYDTDTQYF. This rearrangement joins TRBV30 to TRBJ2-3; no clear D gene. The CDR3 consists of 10 residues. Germline CDR1 reads GTSNPN; CDR2 reads SVGIG (reference sequence). Trimming left V 7 bases short and J 2 bases short, with 4 bases between.

This clonotype was seen many times. Its ends do not fully match the called genes, so a read error is possible. The rearrangement uses TRBV7-9 and TRBJ2-6, with D perhaps matching TRBD1 (6 bases). Germline V lookup: CDR1 SEHNR, CDR2 FQNEAQ (reference sequence). This CDR3 is built from 15 residues. The CDR3 nucleotides read TGTGCCAGCAGTTTAGGGGGCTCTGGGGCCAACGTCCTGACTTTC. This gives the protein CASSLGGSGANVLTF.

This clonotype showed up many times. The chain has TRBV9 and TRBJ1-2, with D perhaps TRBD1 (5 bases). V lost 3 bases and J 4 bases, leaving 16 bases between the germline ends. Germline lookup yields CDR1 SGDLS and CDR2 YYNGEE. The CDR3 runs to 15 residues. Here the CDR3 DNA reads TGTGCCAGCAGCGAGTGGGCCGCGGGGGGCTATGGCTACACCTTC. It specifies CASSEWAAGGYGYTF.

This clonotype was seen ten or more times. The chain joins TRBV13 to TRBJ2-1; 8 bases align to TRBD2. CDR1 and CDR2 (germline): PRHDT, FYEKMQ (reference sequence). The CDR3 covers 15 residues. V was pared by 3 bases and J by 7 bases, with 8 bases of the junction left unmatched. The CDR3 reads CASSFSGRELNEQFF. Written as DNA, the CDR3 is TGTGCCAGCAGCTTTTCCGGGAGGGAACTTAATGAGCAGTTCTTC.

The sample holds a few counts of this clonotype. This rearrangement joins TRBV15 to TRBJ2-3; TRBD2 is a possible D gene (6 bases). Trimming took 6 bases from V and 8 from J, leaving 12 bases between them. This CDR3 is 12 amino acids long. Germline CDR1 reads LNHNV; CDR2 reads YYDKDF (reference sequence). Here the CDR3 DNA reads TGTGCCACCAGTAACACGGGGGTTACGCAGTATTTT. Translating it yields CATSNTGVTQYF.

The chain has TRBV29-1 and TRBJ1-2; D ambiguous. The germline V gene has CDR1 SQVTM and CDR2 ANQGSEA. The CDR3 spans 10 residues. The V gene lost 4 bases and the J gene lost 13 bases, with 13 bases spanning the gap. In DNA, the CDR3 is TGCAGCGTTGGGCCGACCGCCAGCACCTTC. This gives the protein CSVGPTASTF.

This clonotype was seen at least ten times. CDR3: CASSMSLNNEQFF. In DNA form, the CDR3 reads TGTGCCAGCAGCATGAGTCTTAACAATGAGCAGTTCTTC. The chain carries TRBV7-3 and TRBJ2-5; no definite D call. TRBJ2-1 matches the DNA end more closely, so the J call is doubtful. Germline CDR1 reads SGHTA; CDR2 reads FQGTGA. The CDR3 consists of 13 residues.

This clonotype was observed at least ten times. The V gene is TRBV2, the J gene TRBJ2-1; TRBD2 aligns across 14 bases. Trimming at V came to 6 bases and at J to 5 bases, leaving 6 bases not matched to a gene. This CDR3 is built from 16 residues. Germline CDR1 SNHLY, CDR2 FYNNEI. The CDR3 sequence is CASRFGTSGSHNEQFF. CDR3 in DNA: TGTGCCAGCAGATTCGGGACTAGCGGGAGCCACAATGAGCAGTTCTTC.

The chain is built from TRBV20-1 and TRBJ2-7; D gene uncertain. Germline lookup yields CDR1 DFQATT and CDR2 SNEGSKA (reference sequence). The length of the CDR3 is 13 residues. V dropped 3 bases and J dropped 0 bases, with 9 bases sitting between them. The CDR3 DNA reads TGCAGTGCTAGGAAGACGAGCTCCTACGAGCAGTACTTC. Its protein product is CSARKTSSYEQYF.

At least ten counts were recorded for this clonotype. The J gene is TRBJ1-1, the V gene TRBV5-1; weak D call: TRBD1 (5 bases). V dropped 6 bases and J dropped 1 base, with 10 bases sitting between them. Germline assignment: CDR1 SGHRS and CDR2 YFSETQ. The CDR3 has 13 residues. CDR3 sequence: CASTEGQNTEAFF. The CDR3 DNA follows: TGCGCCAGCACGGAGGGGCAGAACACTGAAGCTTTCTTT.

This clonotype showed up many times. This chain connects TRBV7-9 to TRBJ1-5; D is uncertain. Deletions cut 1 base from V and 5 bases from J, with 18 bases between. CDR1 is SEHNR and CDR2 is FQNEAQ in the germline V gene (reference sequence). The CDR3 covers 17 residues. In nucleotides, the CDR3 is TGTGCCAGCAGCTTAGTGAGCGTCGCGGATCCTTATCAGCCCCAGCATTTT. Its protein product is CASSLVSVADPYQPQHF.

This clonotype was seen many times. This chain connects TRBV11-1 to TRBJ2-2, with 12 bases matching TRBD2. Looked up from germline, CDR1 is SGHAT and CDR2 is FQDESV (reference sequence). The CDR3 is 17 amino acids. J gave up 5 bases and V 5 bases, and 9 bases lay outside the gene matches. The CDR3 reads CASSLRLAGEVTGELFF. DNA for the CDR3: TGTGCCAGCAGCCTAAGACTAGCGGGAGAGGTTACCGGGGAGCTGTTTTTT.